This is a list of T cell receptor beta chains from one sample in a study of CD8 T cells in ankylosing spondylitis. TCRdb processed the 5' RACE reads anew with MiXCR; each CDR3 protein has one entry. The data contain under 950,000 distinct CDR3 sequences, over 15% of them singletons. The sequenced material came from blood, either unsorted or a sorted T cell fraction (not recorded which). The receptors originated from a male donor with ankylosing spondylitis. The CDR3 runs from the conserved cysteine through the conserved F or W. D genes are given only for firm matches. Size tells how often a clone was seen (once, few, many) or the class of an expanded clone, and some rows leave it out.

>.|TRBJ2-7|.|TRBV5-1
TGCGCCAGCAGACAGGACTTCTACGAGCAGTACTTC
CASRQDFYEQYF
>many|TRBJ2-3|.|TRBV7-2
TGTGCCAGCAGCTTGAAGCTGGATACGCAGTATTTT
CASSLKLDTQYF
>.|TRBJ1-2|TRBD1|TRBV24-1
TGTGCCACCAGTGAAGGCGGGACAGGCGATGGCTACACCTTC
CATSEGGTGDGYTF
>few|TRBJ2-5|.|TRBV28
TGTGCCAGCAGTCCGGGCAGGGAGATTGAGACCCAGTACTTC
CASSPGREIETQYF
>.|TRBJ2-5|.|TRBV3-1
TGTGCCAGCAGCCAAGATCAGGGCAGGGTTGAGACCCAGTACTTC
CASSQDQGRVETQYF
>few|TRBJ2-2|TRBD2|TRBV7-9
TGTGCCAGCAGCTCAACTTCTAGCGGGGATCCTATAGGGGAGCTGTTTTTT
CASSSTSSGDPIGELFF
>few|TRBJ2-7|.|TRBV12-3/TRBV12-4
TGTGCCAGCAGTTCAGTGGGGGAGCAGTACTTC
CASSSVGEQYF
>.|TRBJ2-3|.|TRBV6-2/TRBV6-3
TGTGCCAGCAGTTACTCCCCTCAGGGGAGCACAGATACGCAGTATTTT
CASSYSPQGSTDTQYF
>.|TRBJ1-5|.|TRBV19
TGTGTCACTAACCGCACAGGACAGCGCAATCAGCCCCAGCATTTT
CVTNRTGQRNQPQHF
>few|TRBJ1-5|TRBD1|TRBV18
TGTGCCAGCTCACCTGGGACAGGGTCCGATCAGCCCCAGCATTTT
CASSPGTGSDQPQHF
>.|TRBJ2-1|TRBD1|TRBV7-9
TGTGCCAGCAGCGGCTTGGGACAGGGGTACAATGAGCAGTTCTTC
CASSGLGQGYNEQFF
>.|TRBJ2-1|.|TRBV12-3/TRBV12-4
TGTGCCAGCAGTTTCGTAGTCGGTGAGCAGTTCTTC
CASSFVVGEQFF
>.|TRBJ2-1|TRBD2|TRBV25-1
TGTGCCAGCACTCCTGCAGGACTAGCTTACAATGAGCAGTTCTTC
CASTPAGLAYNEQFF
>many|TRBJ1-3|.|TRBV12-3/TRBV12-4
TGTGCCAGCACCCCCAGGGCTGCATCTGGAAACACCATATATTTT
CASTPRAASGNTIYF
>.|TRBJ2-1|.|TRBV12-3/TRBV12-4
TGTGCCAGCAGGTTCCTTAGCTATGAGCAGTTCTTC
CASRFLSYEQFF
>once|TRBJ2-3|.|TRBV10-3
TGTGCCATCAGTGTGGAACGGGCAACAGATACGCAGTATTTT
CAISVERATDTQYF
>.|TRBJ2-1|.|TRBV29-1
TGCAGCGTTGCCGTGGGAGTGGGGAACAATGAGCAGTTCTTC
CSVAVGVGNNEQFF
>.|TRBJ2-7|TRBD2|TRBV7-6
TGTGCCAGCAGCACCCCTAACGGGGGGATCTCCTACGAGCAGTACTTC
CASSTPNGGISYEQYF
>many|TRBJ2-5|.|TRBV15
TGTGCCACCAGCAGAGTAGGGGGGGGGCCTGGGGAGACCCAGTACTTC
CATSRVGGGPGETQYF
>.|TRBJ2-1|TRBD2|TRBV29-1
TGCAGCGTTGAGGGCCCGGGACTAGCGGGAGTGGGGTCCTACAATGAGCAGTTCTTC
CSVEGPGLAGVGSYNEQFF
>.|TRBJ1-5|.|TRBV5-1
TGCGCCAGCAGCCCCTCGGGCAGAAGCAATCAGCCCCAGCATTTT
CASSPSGRSNQPQHF
>many|TRBJ2-3|.|TRBV29-1
TGCAGCGTTGAATCAGGGTGGGGCCCAGATACGCAGTATTTT
CSVESGWGPDTQYF
>many|TRBJ2-2|.|TRBV12-3/TRBV12-4
TGTGCCAGCAGTTTCGTCTGGGCTAGTGACACCGGGGAGCTGTTTTTT
CASSFVWASDTGELFF
>few|TRBJ2-7|.|TRBV20-1
TGCAGTGCTAGCGGCACAGAATCCTACGAGCAGTACTTC
CSASGTESYEQYF
>.|TRBJ2-4|.|TRBV19
TGTGCCAGTGCCAACGCACCACACAAAAACATTCAGTACTTC
CASANAPHKNIQYF
>.|TRBJ2-1|TRBD1|TRBV2
TGTGCCAGCAGTGTGGGACAGGGGGCCTACAATGAGCAGTTCTTC
CASSVGQGAYNEQFF
>few|TRBJ2-1|.|TRBV5-1
TGCGCCAGCAGCCTCTCATCCCCCTCGGTCGATGAGCAGTTCTTC
CASSLSSPSVDEQFF
>few|TRBJ2-3|.|TRBV3-1
TGTGCCAGCAGCCAAGAAAGCGGGCAGCGACAGGATACGCAGTATTTT
CASSQESGQRQDTQYF
>few|TRBJ2-1|.|TRBV6-2/TRBV6-3
TGTGCCAGCAGTTACTCGACTCTCTCCTCAAATGAGCAGTTCTTC
CASSYSTLSSNEQFF
>.|TRBJ2-3|.|TRBV20-1
TGCAGTGCTAGGGGTACTAGTCTTGTGGATACGCAGTATTTT
CSARGTSLVDTQYF
>many|TRBJ2-1|.|TRBV5-5
TGTGCCAGCAGCCAAGATCACATTAACAATGAGCAGTTCTTC
CASSQDHINNEQFF